One and the same sample provided the 18 T cell receptor beta chains below, sequenced in a study of T cell repertoires in cytomegalovirus infection. In TCRdb, the reads were re-called with MiXCR into one record per CDR3 protein. Found here are roughly 720,000 distinct CDR3 sequences, approximately 34% of them singletons; the top ten hold 2.8%. Sequences were obtained from PBMCs. The receptors were gathered from a human donor in good health (CMV status not recorded). Some clones in this sample may be carry-over from other donors' samples.

This clonotype came up many times. This rearrangement joins TRBV7-4 to TRBJ2-2; a weak D match, TRBD2 (5 bases). From germline, CDR1 is SGHVT and CDR2 SQSDAQ. V was pared by 5 bases and J by 3 bases, with 10 bases between. The CDR3 has 14 amino acids. The CDR3 bases are TGTGCCAGCAGCCCCCCCGGGGACACCGGGGAGCTGTTTTTT. Translated, it gives CASSPPGDTGELFF.

This chain connects TRBV7-9 to TRBJ2-7; D could derive from TRBD1 or TRBD2 (6 bases each). Between the trimmed V and J ends, which lost 3 bases and 0 bases, there was a span of 12 bases. From germline, CDR1 is SEHNR and CDR2 FQNEAQ (reference sequence). The CDR3 extends over 15 amino acids. CDR3 nucleotide sequence: TGTGCCAGCAGCTTGTGGGGGGCCAGCTCCTACGAGCAGTACTTC. Amino acid sequence: CASSLWGASSYEQYF. The variable domain in full, completed from reference TRBV7-9 and TRBJ2-7, reads DTGVSQNPRHKITKRGQNVTFRCDPISEHNRLYWYRQTLGQGPEFLTYFQNEAQLEKSRLLSDRFSAERPKGSFSTLEIQRTEQGDSAMYLCASSLWGASSYEQYFGPGTRLTVT.

This chain uses TRBV6-6 with TRBJ2-6; D uncertain. In germline, CDR1 is MNHNY, CDR2 SVGAGI (reference sequence). CDR3 size: 13 residues. V gave up 7 bases and J gave up 0 bases, with 4 bases separating them. For the CDR3, the DNA is TGTGCCAGCACGCGCTCTGGGGCCAACGTCCTGACTTTC. The encoded protein is CASTRSGANVLTF.

The chain has TRBV20-1 and TRBJ2-1; D might be TRBD1 or TRBD2, each matching 5 bases. This CDR3 comprises 12 residues. The V gene's germline CDR1 is DFQATT and CDR2 SNEGSKA (reference sequence). CDR3 DNA: TGCAGCCCTTGGTGGGGGAGCAATGAGCAGTTCTTC. It codes for CSPWWGSNEQFF.

The V gene is TRBV12-3 or TRBV12-4, the J gene TRBJ1-5, with TRBD1 matching 7 bases. V lost 6 bases and J lost 0; bases outside the gene matches: 5. This CDR3 is built from 15 residues. The CDR3 sequence: CASRGTEHSNQPQHF. CDR3 nucleotides: TGTGCCAGCAGGGGGACAGAGCATAGCAATCAGCCCCAGCATTTT.

This clonotype appeared many times. CDR3 residues: CASSLEVGGYTF. Written as DNA, the CDR3 is TGTGCCAGCAGCTTAGAGGTGGGAGGCTACACCTTC. This chain uses TRBV7-2 with TRBJ1-2; no clear D. The CDR3 is 12 residues long. With 1 base removed from V and 8 bases from J, the gap between germline ends came to 8 bases. Germline-derived CDR1 and CDR2 are SGHTA and FQGNSA. Filled out from reference TRBV7-2 and TRBJ1-2, the complete variable domain reads GAGVSQSPSNKVTEKGKDVELRCDPISGHTALYWYRQSLGQGLEFLIYFQGNSAPDKSGLPSDRFSAERTGGSVSTLTIQRTQQEDSAVYLCASSLEVGGYTFGSGTRLTVV.

The chain couples TRBV28 to TRBJ1-5; D unclear. V was cut by 11 bases and J by 0 bases, with 11 bases left in between. Germline-derived CDR1 and CDR2 are MDHEN and SYDVKM. The CDR3 loop spans 13 amino acids. Here the CDR3 DNA reads TGTGCCTGCTTGGCGTATAGCAATCAGCCCCAGCATTTT. As protein: CACLAYSNQPQHF.

The chain couples TRBV7-2 to TRBJ1-1; TRBD1 matches 9 bases. Germline lookup yields CDR1 SGHTA and CDR2 FQGNSA. There are 15 residues in the CDR3. Trimming cost V 4 bases and J 5 bases; bases outside gene matches: 8. The chain's CDR3 is CASSSLQGARTEAFF. The DNA for the CDR3 is TGTGCCAGCAGCTCTCTACAGGGGGCGAGGACTGAAGCTTTCTTT.

The table lists this clonotype with many counts. V and J are TRBV11-3 and TRBJ1-3, with D hard to call. This CDR3 spans 13 amino acids. V lost 4 bases to trimming and J lost 0 bases, with 4 bases between them. Germline CDR1 reads SGHNT; CDR2 reads YENEEA. The CDR3 DNA is TGTGCCAGCAGCTCTACCTCTGGAAACACCATATATTTT. Protein product: CASSSTSGNTIYF.

The V gene is TRBV24-1, the J gene TRBJ2-1, with a tentative D call TRBD2 (6 bases). V was clipped by 5 bases and J by 7 bases, with 8 bases between them. This CDR3 is 12 amino acids long. Germline-derived CDR1 and CDR2 are KGHDR and SFDVKD. In nucleotides, the CDR3 is TGTGCCACCAGTGTAGGGAGGAATGAGCAGTTCTTC. Protein: CATSVGRNEQFF.

This clonotype was counted a few times. The junction differs from germline at one of its ends, possibly a read error. The chain couples TRBV24-1 to TRBJ2-5; TRBD1 might be the D (5 bases). This CDR3 has 15 residues. The germline V gene encodes CDR1 KGHDR and CDR2 SFDVKD. The CDR3 DNA follows: TGTGCCACCAGTGCCCGGACATCGTACCAGGAGACCCAGTACTTC. Residues: CATSARTSYQETQYF.

The rearrangement uses TRBV25-1 and TRBJ2-1; 8 bases fit TRBD2. V lost 4 bases and J lost 15; bases outside the gene matches: 8. This CDR3 comprises 12 residues. Germline loops: CDR1 MGHDK, CDR2 SYGVNS. The DNA for the CDR3 is TGTGCCAGCAGTGCCTATAGCGGGAAACCGTTCTTC. Amino acid sequence: CASSAYSGKPFF.

The CDR3 spells CASSPSSNIQYF. CDR3 bases: TGTGCCAGCAGTCCATCCTCAAACATTCAGTACTTC. The rearrangement links TRBV12-3 or TRBV12-4 to TRBJ2-4; unclear D gene. With 5 bases removed from V and 6 bases from J, the gap between germline ends came to 8 bases. This CDR3 spans 12 amino acids.

A few counts support this clonotype. In DNA, the CDR3 is TGCGCCAGCAGCTTGGTACCTAGCGGGGGGCAAGAGACCCAGTACTTC. Amino acids: CASSLVPSGGQETQYF. The rearrangement uses TRBV5-1 and TRBJ2-5; 11 bases fit TRBD2. From germline, CDR1 is SGHRS and CDR2 YFSETQ. V was pared by 0 bases and J by 2 bases, with 3 bases of the junction left unmatched. The CDR3 sequence is 16 residues long.

V is TRBV10-3 and J is TRBJ2-7, with 9 bases matching TRBD2. Germline V gene lookup returns CDR1 ENHRY and CDR2 SYGVKD. Unmatched junction bases numbered 7, after V lost 8 bases and J lost 2 bases. This CDR3 contains 14 residues. CDR3 sequence reads: CAIGSGTSPYEQYF. The CDR3 DNA follows: TGTGCCATCGGGTCCGGGACTAGCCCCTACGAGCAGTACTTC.

V is TRBV20-1 and J is TRBJ1-1; TRBD1 is a possible D gene (6 bases). CDR1 and CDR2 (germline): DFQATT, SNEGSKA (reference sequence). Between the trimmed V and J ends, which lost 5 bases and 12 bases, there was a span of 13 bases. The CDR3 consists of 10 residues. In nucleotides, the CDR3 is TGCAGTGCTTCCGGGACAAGGACTTTCTTT. It translates to CSASGTRTFF.

This clonotype was counted ten times or more. The chain links TRBV11-2 to TRBJ2-1, with D hard to call. CDR1 and CDR2 (germline): SGHAT, FQNNGV. V gave up 5 bases and J gave up 0 bases, with 20 bases separating them. The length of the CDR3 is 18 residues. The CDR3 DNA is TGTGCCAGCAGCCTGTCCACCGTGGTAGGGTACTCCTACAATGAGCAGTTCTTC. Translation gives CASSLSTVVGYSYNEQFF.

V usage is TRBV20-1 and J usage is TRBJ2-3, with a tentative D call TRBD2 (5 bases). Per germline, CDR1 DFQATT and CDR2 SNEGSKA (reference sequence). This CDR3 is 16 amino acids long. V lost 2 bases to trimming and J lost 2 bases, with 17 bases between them. In DNA, the CDR3 is TGCAGTGCTAGACCGGAAGCGGCCCTCTACACAGATACGCAGTATTTT. Translated, it gives CSARPEAALYTDTQYF.